The 30 T cell receptor beta chains below were found in one sample sequenced in a study. Treg sorting used a CD4+CD25+CD127-/low gate. Using its own MiXCR run on the 5' RACE reads, TCRdb lists one record per CDR3 protein. The data hold tens of thousands of distinct CDR3 sequences, with approximately 23% observed a single time. Sequencing was carried out using Tregs sorted from a lymph node. The receptors shown here come from a female donor with breast cancer.

To note about this clonotype: A much larger clonotype is one base distant, so this may be a read error. This chain links TRBV10-3 with TRBJ2-7; the D is unclear. In germline, CDR1 is ENHRY, CDR2 SYGVKD. The length of the CDR3 is 12 residues. The ends were cut back, 2 bases at V and 5 bases at J, with 7 bases in the middle. CDR3 sequence reads: CAISERENEQYF. The CDR3 coding sequence is TGTGCCATCAGTGAGAGAGAGAACGAGCAGTACTTC.

As concerns this clonotype: A much larger clone lies one base from this, so it may be a read error. The gene calls are TRBV5-1 and TRBJ2-2, with D maybe TRBD1 (6 bases). Germline values: CDR1 SGHRS, CDR2 YFSETQ. The CDR3 consists of 16 residues. In nucleotides, the CDR3 is TGCGCCAGCAGCCCCCAGGGCTTCAGGGGCACCGGGGAGCTGCTTTTT. Its protein product is CASSPQGFRGTGELLF. The complete variable domain, with remaining parts taken from reference TRBV5-1 and TRBJ2-2, reads KAGVTQTPRYLIKTRGQQVTLSCSPISGHRSVSWYQQTPGQGLQFLFEYFSETQRNKGNFPGRFSGRQFSNSRSEMNVSTLELGDSALYLCASSPQGFRGTGELLFGEGSRLTVL.

The J gene is TRBJ2-7, the V gene TRBV3-1; possibly TRBD1 for D (5 bases). V lost 6 bases to trimming and J lost 5 bases, with 14 bases between them. Germline CDR1 reads LGHDT; CDR2 reads YNNKEL (reference sequence). The CDR3 runs 13 residues. The CDR3: CASRTDKGHEQYF. The DNA for the CDR3 is TGTGCCAGCAGGACGGACAAGGGCCACGAGCAGTACTTC.

This clonotype was counted ten times or more. The V gene is TRBV7-9, the J gene TRBJ2-7; D might be TRBD1 (5 bases). The V end was cut by 5 bases, the J end by 3 bases, with 20 bases between. This CDR3 is 16 amino acids long. Germline V gene sequence: CDR1 SEHNR, CDR2 FQNEAQ (reference sequence). CDR3 region: CASSQASQGGFYEQYF. Written as DNA, the CDR3 is TGTGCCAGCAGCCAGGCAAGTCAGGGTGGTTTCTACGAGCAGTACTTC.

This clonotype was counted ten times or more. The chain couples TRBV5-1 to TRBJ2-7, with 15 nucleotides matching TRBD2. This CDR3 is 16 amino acids long. The germline V gene encodes CDR1 SGHRS and CDR2 YFSETQ. With V trimmed by 4 bases and J by 7 bases, 9 bases remained unmatched. The CDR3 spells CASSPGLAGGMGEQYF. The CDR3 nucleotides are TGCGCCAGCAGCCCGGGACTAGCGGGAGGAATGGGAGAGCAGTACTTC. Full variable domain (missing parts from reference TRBV5-1 and TRBJ2-7): KAGVTQTPRYLIKTRGQQVTLSCSPISGHRSVSWYQQTPGQGLQFLFEYFSETQRNKGNFPGRFSGRQFSNSRSEMNVSTLELGDSALYLCASSPGLAGGMGEQYFGPGTRLTVT.

This clonotype was observed at least ten times. This chain joins TRBV4-1 and TRBJ2-1; possibly TRBD1 for D (6 bases). V was shortened by 2 bases and J by 11 bases, with 19 bases between the two germline ends. CDR1 is MGHRA and CDR2 is YSYEKL in the germline V gene. This CDR3 comprises 15 residues. The CDR3 here is CASSQSGNPGAQQFF. The DNA for the CDR3 is TGCGCCAGCAGCCAAAGCGGCAATCCAGGGGCGCAGCAGTTCTTC.

The sample holds many counts of this clonotype. CDR3 region: CSATTAPGRRDRRSYEQYF. CDR3 nucleotide sequence: TGCAGTGCTACCACTGCCCCGGGACGGCGGGACAGGCGCTCCTACGAGCAGTACTTC. The rearrangement joins TRBV20-1 to TRBJ2-7; 8 bases align to TRBD1. Germline V gene sequence: CDR1 DFQATT, CDR2 SNEGSKA (reference sequence). The CDR3 is 19 residues long. The junction had 20 bases not matched to a gene; V was cut back by 4 bases and J by 0 bases.

A note on this clonotype: This may arise from a read error, as a much more abundant clone is one base away. The rearrangement joins TRBV6-1 to TRBJ1-2; 7 nucleotides match TRBD1. The CDR3 contains 14 residues. Germline CDR1 reads MNHNS; CDR2 reads SASEGT. The CDR3 bases are TGTACCAGCAGTGATATAGGGGGCAGCTATGGCTACACCTTC. The encoded protein is CTSSDIGGSYGYTF.

This clonotype was seen a handful of times. The chain links TRBV20-1 to TRBJ1-2; no clear D gene. The CDR3 sequence is 15 residues long. The V gene lost 1 base and the J gene lost 3 bases, with 15 bases spanning the gap. Looked up from germline, CDR1 is DFQATT and CDR2 is SNEGSKA (reference sequence). CDR3: CSARGIRQWDYGYTF. CDR3 DNA: TGCAGTGCTAGAGGCATCAGACAATGGGACTATGGCTACACCTTC.

This clonotype came up a few times. The rearrangement uses TRBV4-2 and TRBJ2-1, with D perhaps TRBD1 (6 bases). Trimming took 0 bases from V and 7 from J, leaving 13 bases between them. The CDR3 has 15 residues. Germline V gene lookup returns CDR1 LGHNA and CDR2 YNFKEQ. This CDR3 is CASSQEIEDSNEQFF. CDR3 nucleotide sequence: TGTGCCAGCAGCCAAGAAATTGAGGACAGTAATGAGCAGTTCTTC.

This clonotype occurred many times. This rearrangement joins TRBV20-1 to TRBJ2-1; no reliable D call. Looked up from germline, CDR1 is DFQATT and CDR2 is SNEGSKA (reference sequence). Trimming left V 0 bases short and J 5 bases short, with 8 bases between. This CDR3 comprises 13 residues. DNA for the CDR3: TGCAGTGCTAGAGATACCGAAAACAATGAGCAGTTCTTC. Translating it yields CSARDTENNEQFF.

The chain has TRBV6-5 and TRBJ1-3; D ambiguous. The CDR3 loop spans 12 amino acids. V was pared by 4 bases and J by 4 bases, with 5 bases between. CDR1 is MNHEY and CDR2 is SVGAGI in the germline V gene. This CDR3 is CASSSQGNTIYF. DNA of the CDR3: TGTGCCAGCAGTTCCCAGGGAAACACCATATATTTT.

The V call is TRBV6-2 or TRBV6-3, the J call TRBJ1-5; 7 bases are shared with TRBD1. After removal of 8 bases from V and 7 bases from J, the junction contained 5 bases not matched to a gene. CDR3 length equals 12 residues. CDR1 and CDR2 from the germline V gene are MNHEY and SVGEGT. This CDR3 is CASAGGGQPQHF. The CDR3 DNA is TGTGCCAGCGCAGGGGGAGGGCAGCCCCAGCATTTT.

This clonotype was detected many times. The V call is TRBV20-1, the J call TRBJ2-1; no clear D. Germline CDR1 DFQATT, CDR2 SNEGSKA (reference sequence). V was shortened by 0 bases and J by 13 bases, with 10 bases between the two germline ends. The length of the CDR3 is 11 residues. CDR3 in amino acids: CSARDGRAQFF. CDR3 sequence (DNA): TGCAGTGCTAGAGACGGGCGCGCACAGTTCTTC.

This clonotype was detected a few times. The V and J genes are TRBV28 and TRBJ2-1; 13 bases match TRBD2. With 7 bases clipped from V and 5 bases from J, the junction kept 8 bases outside the gene matches. The CDR3 runs to 16 residues. Per germline, CDR1 MDHEN and CDR2 SYDVKM. The CDR3 region is CASTDLLAGGHNEQFF. The CDR3 DNA reads as TGTGCCAGCACCGACTTACTAGCGGGAGGGCACAATGAGCAGTTCTTC.

The V gene is TRBV12-3 or TRBV12-4, the J gene TRBJ2-5; the D gene could be TRBD1 or TRBD2 (6 bases each). The CDR3 length is 15 residues. V lost 2 bases and J lost 5, with 15 bases in between. This chain's CDR3 is CASSLFGGGSETQYF. For the CDR3, the DNA is TGTGCCAGCAGTTTATTCGGGGGCGGGTCGGAGACCCAGTACTTC.

In the case of this clonotype: Just one base apart from a much larger clone, this may be a read error. This chain joins TRBV5-1 and TRBJ2-7; the D is unclear. Per the germline V gene, CDR1 is SGHRS and CDR2 is YFSETQ. CDR3 length equals 12 residues. Trimming removed 6 bases at V and 5 bases at J, with 12 bases between. This CDR3 is CASKGPPDEQYF. The CDR3 region has the DNA TGCGCCAGCAAGGGTCCCCCGGACGAGCAGTACTTC.

This clonotype turned up a few times. The chain combines TRBV5-1 with TRBJ2-7; D may be TRBD1 (6 bases). From germline, CDR1 is SGHRS and CDR2 YFSETQ. The CDR3 consists of 13 residues. V dropped 3 bases and J dropped 2 bases, with 9 bases sitting between them. The CDR3 spells CASSSDSTYEQYF. As DNA, the CDR3 is TGCGCCAGCAGCTCGGACAGTACCTACGAGCAGTACTTC.

This clonotype was counted between two and nine times. The rearrangement links TRBV2 to TRBJ2-7; TRBD1 might be the D (6 bases). Trimming took off 10 bases at V and 5 bases at J, with 15 bases between the two ends. The CDR3 is 12 residues long. Germline V gene sequence: CDR1 SNHLY, CDR2 FYNNEI. CDR3: CATNRDWDEQYF. CDR3 bases: TGTGCCACAAACAGGGATTGGGACGAGCAGTACTTC. The full variable domain, with the rest looked up from reference TRBV2 and TRBJ2-7, is EPEVTQTPSHQVTQMGQEVILRCVPISNHLYFYWYRQILGQKVEFLVSFYNNEISEKSEIFDDQFSVERPDGSNFTLKIRSTKLEDSAMYFCATNRDWDEQYFGPGTRLTVT.

This clonotype showed up many times. The V call is TRBV11-2, the J call TRBJ1-1, with a possible D match to TRBD1 (5 bases). Germline values: CDR1 SGHAT, CDR2 FQNNGV. CDR3 length: 13 residues. Trimming removed 3 bases at V and 4 bases at J, with 9 bases between. The CDR3 sequence: CASSFPGGTEAFF. DNA of the CDR3: TGTGCCAGCAGCTTTCCGGGGGGCACTGAAGCTTTCTTT.

There are a few counts of this clonotype. V usage is TRBV4-2 and J usage is TRBJ2-1; 15 bases match TRBD2. CDR1 is LGHNA and CDR2 is YNFKEQ in the germline V gene. The CDR3 runs 17 residues. The junction had 12 bases not matched to a gene; V was cut back by 8 bases and J by 7 bases. Here the CDR3 DNA reads TGTGCCAGCGGCGCTTGGACTAGCGGGAGGGCCGGGAATGAGCAGTTCTTC. Translated: CASGAWTSGRAGNEQFF.

By share of the sample, this clonotype is medium-sized. This chain connects TRBV5-1 to TRBJ2-1, with 8 bases aligning to TRBD2. CDR3 length: 15 amino acids. Germline V gene sequence: CDR1 SGHRS, CDR2 YFSETQ. J gave up 0 bases and V 4 bases, and 3 bases lay outside the gene matches. CDR3 in amino acids: CASSQSGSSYNEQFF. The CDR3 nucleotides read TGCGCCAGCAGCCAAAGCGGGAGCTCCTACAATGAGCAGTTCTTC.

Ten or more counts support this clonotype. CDR3 loop: CATSDSDRGARDEQFF. The CDR3, as DNA: TGTGCCACCAGTGATTCAGACAGGGGCGCAAGGGATGAGCAGTTCTTC. The V and J genes are TRBV24-1 and TRBJ2-1, with 8 nucleotides matching TRBD1. J was trimmed by 8 bases and V by 2 bases; bases with no gene match: 10. This CDR3 comprises 16 residues. Germline V gene data show CDR1 as KGHDR and CDR2 as SFDVKD.

This clonotype has more than one count but fewer than ten. This sequence joins TRBV7-9 and TRBJ2-1; D may match TRBD1 or TRBD2 (5 bases each). The CDR3 sequence is 14 residues long. Trimming cost V 5 bases and J 3 bases, with 11 bases left between them. From germline, CDR1 is SEHNR and CDR2 FQNEAQ (reference sequence). This CDR3 reads CASSPGQRYNEQFF. The CDR3, as DNA: TGTGCCAGCAGCCCGGGGCAGCGCTACAATGAGCAGTTCTTC.

This clonotype was counted between two and nine times. The CDR3 ends on some other residue instead of the conserved phenylalanine or tryptophan, so this is likely a read error. This rearrangement joins TRBV29-1 to TRBJ2-7; TRBD1 or TRBD2 may be the D gene (5 bases each). Trimming removed 5 bases from V and 0 bases from J, with 11 bases in between. CDR1 is SQVTM and CDR2 is ANQGSEA in the germline V gene. The CDR3 has 13 amino acids. For the CDR3, the DNA is TGCAGCGTTTTGGGGGAGTCCTCCTACGAGCAGTACTCC. Protein: CSVLGESSYEQYS.

This clonotype has at least ten counts. The chain is built from TRBV7-2 and TRBJ1-4; D not certain. Germline V gives CDR1 SGHTA, CDR2 FQGNSA. The CDR3 extends over 15 amino acids. V dropped 0 bases and J dropped 2 bases, with 7 bases sitting between them. This chain's CDR3 is CASSLALSTNEKLFF. The CDR3 nucleotides are TGTGCCAGCAGCTTAGCGCTAAGTACTAATGAAAAACTGTTTTTT.

This clonotype occurred many times. The chain combines TRBV10-2 with TRBJ2-3; 7 bases map to TRBD1. With 6 bases clipped from V and 4 bases from J, the junction kept 13 bases outside the gene matches. The CDR3 sequence is 16 residues long. Germline lookup yields CDR1 WSHSY and CDR2 SAAADI. The CDR3 nucleotides are TGCGCCAGCAGATCAGGGGGACCTCCCACCCCAGATACGCAGTATTTT. Residues: CASRSGGPPTPDTQYF.

In its sample, this clonotype was seen a few times. The rearrangement joins TRBV25-1 to TRBJ2-5; D gene uncertain. The V and J ends lost 6 bases and 8 bases respectively, with 19 bases between them. Germline V CDR1 and CDR2: MGHDK, SYGVNS. The CDR3 sequence is 14 residues long. CDR3 in amino acids: CASSLPGVPETQYF. DNA of the CDR3: TGTGCCAGCAGCCTTCCGGGTGTTCCCGAAACCCAGTACTTC.

This clonotype was recorded many times. The CDR3 coding sequence is TGTGCCAGCAGTTTGCCCGGGACTTCGGAGGGTGAGACCCAGTACTTC. It translates to CASSLPGTSEGETQYF. The chain joins TRBV28 to TRBJ2-5; D possibly corresponds to TRBD2 (6 bases). V gave up 3 bases and J gave up 5 bases, with 19 bases separating them. CDR3 length: 16 residues. CDR1 and CDR2 from the germline V gene are MDHEN and SYDVKM. Variable domain in full (rest from reference TRBV28 and TRBJ2-5): DVKVTQSSRYLVKRTGEKVFLECVQDMDHENMFWYRQDPGLGLRLIYFSYDVKMKEKGDIPEGYSVSREKKERFSLILESASTNQTSMYLCASSLPGTSEGETQYFGPGTRLLVL.

This clonotype showed up just a few times. The V and J genes are TRBV4-2 and TRBJ1-1, with D possibly matching TRBD1 (6 bases). CDR3 length: 15 residues. Germline V gene sequence: CDR1 LGHNA, CDR2 YNFKEQ. Trimming removed 1 base at V and 3 bases at J, with 12 bases between. CDR3 sequence: CASSQATRGDTEAFF. CDR3 coding DNA: TGTGCCAGCAGCCAAGCCACAAGGGGGGACACTGAAGCTTTCTTT.